This T cell receptor (beta chain) was observed in a study of blood T cells in healthy people across ages (dated by TCRdb to 2013 to 2016). Some background on the complete study: In model experiments, template switching captured about one uniquely barcoded TCR beta cDNA molecule for every two T cells. Using the same blood draw, the study looked at two additional independent replicas of 1 million unique cDNA reads for two donors, one aged 18 to 30 and the other aged 80 or older. Donors were grouped into four age groups: young (average roughly 17 years), middle-aged (roughly 37), aged (around 60) and long-lived (about 82). To avoid experimental bias, donors of different ages were distributed randomly across sequencing lanes. To track age-related changes in TCR beta repertoire diversity, the study relied on deep sequencing normalized with unique cDNA molecular identifiers. General conclusions and limits of the study: Estimates of total diversity based on one million sequenced T cells were considered lower bounds and underestimates. The CMV infection status of donors was not known, potentially confounding age-related changes in expanded clonotypes. Observed TCR beta diversity per million T cells fell roughly linearly with age, and a significant reduction was already apparent by age roughly 40. Observed TCR beta diversity correlated strongly with the percentage of naive T cells measured by flow cytometry. Compared with the aged group, the long-lived group had more naive CD4+ T cells, fewer expanded clones and increased TCR diversity, suggesting age selection. Conclusive comparison of naive and antigen-experienced compartments was prevented by the profiling of bulk unsorted PBMCs.

CDR1 and CDR2 were assigned from the germline V gene (reference sequence) as LNHNV and YYDKDF. Including the terminal cysteine and phenylalanine, the CDR3 comprises 18 residues. The sequence is cut down to CDR3 DNA, 54 bases in frame from base 1. The donors were 40 or so Caucasian individuals from Russia, aged roughly 6 to 100 years, who were systemically healthy. Roughly 10 milliliters of peripheral blood were collected from each donor into EDTA-treated Vacutainer tubes. Ficoll-Paque density-gradient centrifugation was used to isolate PBMCs, with at least 7 million per sample. Total RNA, at least 6 micrograms per sample, was extracted from PBMCs with Trizol reagent. The percentages of naive CD45RAhigh/CD27high T cells were determined by flow cytometry on a PBMC aliquot from every donor. To note about this clonotype: Its antigen has not been determined. A read error may produce the germline difference seen at one junction end.

Library creation used 5' RACE. Sequencing used an Illumina HiSeq 2500. The second PCR ran for about 6 to 12 cycles and used a J-beta primer mix along with a sample-barcoded 5' primer. A unique molecular identifier was introduced onto each TCR beta cDNA molecule by a template-switch 5' adaptor carrying 12 random nucleotides. Each sample yielded at least 2.5 million CDR3-containing paired-end reads. The Mint cDNA synthesis kit, primed by a TRBC-specific oligonucleotide, was used to synthesize first-strand cDNA from all RNA. All cDNA was treated with uracil-DNA glycosylase and then went through a first 18-cycle PCR with the universal primers M1SS and BC2_uni_R. The paper's data handling went like this. For normalization, 1 million high-quality reads, each with a distinct molecular identifier, were randomly selected from each sample. Reads with shared molecular identifiers were discarded instead of being binned into consensus sequences. MiTCR, set to a Q25 quality threshold and the strictest error-elimination algorithm, was used for CDR3 identification, clonotype clustering and error correction. A nonparametric unseen species model with Euler transformation was used to estimate lower-bound total TCR beta diversity. The public sequencing data were trimmed at Q25 with fastp and processed into clonotypes with MiXCR by TCRdb, which kept only in-frame beta chains. For every CDR3 protein sequence, its rows merge into one entry that carries the most common genes and DNA. The authors' filters were not applied to this entry. In this sample the table shows roughly 2 million distinct CDR3 sequences, around half of which occur a single time. Clones ranked in the top ten supply more than 2% of the sample.

This clonotype originated in a woman in her thirties or forties in good health. The rearranged segments are TRBV15 and TRBJ2-3, with 10 bases aligning to TRBD2. What was sequenced was blood. The sequenced DNA is TGTGCCTCCAGCAGAGATTTGAGAGCGGGGGGGAGCACAGATACGCAGTATTTT. Translated, it reads CASSRDLRAGGSTDTQYF.